The present T cell receptor (beta chain) was sequenced within a study of identical twins. Deletions cut 0 bases from V and 4 bases from J, with 18 bases between. Germline CDR1 reads MGHRA; CDR2 reads YSYEKL. This CDR3 contains 17 residues. The study, taken as a whole, reports: With beta out-of-frame sequences, excess sharing by twins was weaker.

A universal primer site was created by template switching, with the cDNA bearing unique molecular identifiers. TCRdb analysed the 5' RACE reads with MiXCR anew, one entry per CDR3 protein. The sample consists of 500,000 to 700,000 distinct CDR3 sequences, about 7% of them appearing once. Concerning this clonotype: Antigen: not known.

The sample was also linked to a second study, of yellow fever vaccine responses in identical twins.

The sequenced sample was PBMCs. The clonotype comes from a woman under 30 in good health. The V and J genes are TRBV4-1 and TRBJ1-2; D unclear. The CDR3 spells CASSQDTGQQPVYGYTF. The DNA for the CDR3 is TGCGCCAGCAGCCAAGATACGGGTCAACAACCGGTCTATGGCTACACCTTC.